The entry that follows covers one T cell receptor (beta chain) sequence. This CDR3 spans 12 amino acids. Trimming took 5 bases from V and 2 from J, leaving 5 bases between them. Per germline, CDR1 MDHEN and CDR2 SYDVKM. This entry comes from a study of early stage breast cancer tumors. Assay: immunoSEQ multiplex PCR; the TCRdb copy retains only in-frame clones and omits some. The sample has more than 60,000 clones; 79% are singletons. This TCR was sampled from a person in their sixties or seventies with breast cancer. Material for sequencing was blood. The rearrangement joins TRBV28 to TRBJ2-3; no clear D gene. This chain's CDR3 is CASSPYTDTQYF. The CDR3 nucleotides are TGTGCCAGCAGTCCATACACAGATACGCAGTATTTT.